These 27 T cell receptor beta chains were all obtained from the same sample, sequenced in a study of blood T cell repertoires in COVID-19. Repertoires were generated with immunoSEQ multiplex PCR, while TCRdb's copy carries only in-frame clones and drops some. The top ten clones hold approximately 7.2% of a sample with 200,000 to 250,000 clones, around 81% of them seen once. The sample was peripheral blood. These receptor sequences come from an older woman with acute or convalescent COVID-19.

This clone occurred once. The rearrangement uses TRBV7-8 and TRBJ2-7, with TRBD1 matching 12 bases. Germline V gives CDR1 SGHVS, CDR2 FQNEAQ. V trimming: 3 bases; J trimming: 5 bases; junction bases outside the gene matches: 5. This CDR3 spans 15 amino acids. The CDR3 sequence: CASSLAGTGGNEQYF. Written as DNA, the CDR3 is TGTGCCAGCAGCTTGGCCGGGACAGGGGGCAACGAGCAGTACTTC. The full variable domain, rest sourced from reference TRBV7-8 and TRBJ2-7, is GAGVSQSPRYKVAKRGQDVALRCDPISGHVSLFWYQQALGQGPEFLTYFQNEAQLDKSGLPSDRFFAERPEGSVSTLKIQRTQQEDSAVYLCASSLAGTGGNEQYFGPGTRLTVT.

This sequence joins TRBV21-1 and TRBJ1-4; whether TRBD1, the table's D call, matches the DNA was not checked. TRBV21-1 is tagged as a pseudogene. The CDR3 covers 18 residues. CDR3 coding DNA: TGTGCCAGCAGCGCCACCGGGACAGGGCCCAGTGGGGATGAAAAACTGTTTTTT. Its translation is CASSATGTGPSGDEKLFF.

The chain recombines TRBV12-5 with TRBJ2-5, with D tentatively TRBD1 (6 bases). V was trimmed by 2 bases and J by 4 bases, leaving 14 bases between them. The length of the CDR3 is 15 residues. Germline values: CDR1 LGHNT, CDR2 FRNRAP. The CDR3 here is CASGLSQGSRETQYF. The CDR3 DNA reads as TGTGCTAGTGGTTTGAGCCAGGGGAGTAGAGAGACCCAGTACTTC.

The chain recombines TRBV6-5 with TRBJ1-2; 8 nucleotides match TRBD1. This CDR3 is 16 amino acids long. Per the germline V gene, CDR1 is MNHEY and CDR2 is SVGAGI. Trimming at V came to 2 bases and at J to 4 bases, leaving 9 bases not matched to a gene. CDR3 sequence: CASSYGAGGSPYGYTF. The CDR3 DNA reads as TGTGCCAGCAGTTACGGAGCAGGGGGCTCCCCCTATGGCTACACCTTC.

The chain employs TRBV27 and TRBJ2-5; D may be TRBD2 (5 bases). V dropped 4 bases and J dropped 9 bases, with 27 bases sitting between them. In germline, CDR1 is MNHEY, CDR2 SMNVEV (reference sequence). CDR3 size: 17 residues. The CDR3 DNA sequence: TGTGCCAGCAGTTCCTATAAGGGAACGGGAATCGGTGGGGCCCAGTACTTC. Translating it yields CASSSYKGTGIGGAQYF.

A word on this clone: This sample also contains other DNA sequences that code for the same CDR3. This chain connects TRBV5-1 to TRBJ1-6, with TRBD1 matching over 8 bases. The CDR3 is 16 residues long. Germline V gene lookup returns CDR1 SGHRS and CDR2 YFSETQ. V shed 0 bases, J shed 7 bases, and the junction held 6 bases outside the gene matches. The CDR3 coding sequence is TGCGCCAGCAGCTTGGCGCGGCAGGGGGCGAATTCACCCCTCCACTTT. Protein product: CASSLARQGANSPLHF.

This clone was counted ten times or more. This chain joins TRBV28 and TRBJ2-7, with D possibly matching TRBD1 (5 bases). CDR1 and CDR2 from the germline V gene are MDHEN and SYDVKM. Trimming stripped 5 bases from V and 2 bases from J, with 10 bases between. The CDR3 spans 13 residues. The CDR3 loop reads CASSPQGTYEQYV. The CDR3 bases are TGTGCCAGCAGTCCTCAGGGAACCTACGAGCAGTACGTC.

This CDR3 reads CASSPRLSRGQETQYF. CDR3 in DNA: TGTGCCAGCAGCCCACGGTTGAGTCGGGGCCAAGAGACCCAGTACTTC. V usage is TRBV11-2 and J usage is TRBJ2-5, with D possibly TRBD2 on 5 matching bases. CDR3 length: 16 residues. Trimming cost V 5 bases and J 1 base, with 17 bases left between them. The germline V gene encodes CDR1 SGHAT and CDR2 FQNNGV.

The chain is built from TRBV2 and TRBJ1-1; D might be TRBD1 (5 bases). The CDR3 has 14 amino acids. The V end was cut by 5 bases, the J end by 5 bases, with 15 bases between. Per the germline V gene, CDR1 is SNHLY and CDR2 is FYNNEI. The CDR3 here is CASSIGGVGTEAFF. The CDR3 DNA reads TGTGCCAGCAGTATAGGAGGGGTGGGGACTGAAGCTTTCTTT. Full variable domain (remainder filled in from reference TRBV2 and TRBJ1-1): EPEVTQTPSHQVTQMGQEVILRCVPISNHLYFYWYRQILGQKVEFLVSFYNNEISEKSEIFDDQFSVERPDGSNFTLKIRSTKLEDSAMYFCASSIGGVGTEAFFGQGTRLTVV.

The chain employs TRBV5-1 and TRBJ2-5; 15 bases line up with TRBD2. V gave up 4 bases and J gave up 4 bases; unmatched junction bases: 5. This CDR3 spans 16 amino acids. Germline loops: CDR1 SGHRS, CDR2 YFSETQ. The CDR3 nucleotides read TGCGCCAGCAGCACGGGACTAGCGGGGGGAATAGAGACCCAGTACTTC. Protein product: CASSTGLAGGIETQYF.

The chain couples TRBV5-6 to TRBJ2-7; TRBD1 matches 9 bases. J was trimmed by 6 bases and V by 4 bases; bases with no gene match: 5. The germline CDR1 and CDR2 sequences are SGHDT and YYEEEE. The CDR3 extends over 13 amino acids. In nucleotides, the CDR3 is TGTGCCAGCAGCACCGGGACAGGGTCCGAGCAGTACTTC. It yields the protein CASSTGTGSEQYF.

The rearrangement uses TRBV5-1 and TRBJ1-1, with a tentative D call TRBD1 (5 bases). The germline V gene encodes CDR1 SGHRS and CDR2 YFSETQ. The V end lost 4 bases, the J end lost 5 bases, and 12 bases lay between the germline ends. This CDR3 contains 13 residues. This CDR3 reads CASSPRDLTEAFF. Here the CDR3 DNA reads TGCGCCAGCAGCCCGCGGGACCTAACTGAAGCTTTCTTT. The full variable domain, rest sourced from reference TRBV5-1 and TRBJ1-1, is KAGVTQTPRYLIKTRGQQVTLSCSPISGHRSVSWYQQTPGQGLQFLFEYFSETQRNKGNFPGRFSGRQFSNSRSEMNVSTLELGDSALYLCASSPRDLTEAFFGQGTRLTVV.

The rearrangement joins TRBV28 to TRBJ1-6; D is undetermined. The V and J ends lost 7 bases and 4 bases respectively, with 20 bases between them. CDR1 and CDR2 (germline): MDHEN, SYDVKM. The CDR3 contains 17 residues. The CDR3 is CASISQPDGAYNSPLHF. Written as DNA, the CDR3 is TGTGCCAGCATCTCCCAGCCCGACGGAGCTTATAATTCACCCCTCCACTTT. The full variable domain, its missing parts supplied by reference TRBV28 and TRBJ1-6, is DVKVTQSSRYLVKRTGEKVFLECVQDMDHENMFWYRQDPGLGLRLIYFSYDVKMKEKGDIPEGYSVSREKKERFSLILESASTNQTSMYLCASISQPDGAYNSPLHFGNGTRLTVT.

The J gene is TRBJ1-6, the V gene TRBV5-1; 9 positions match TRBD1. This CDR3 is built from 15 residues. V dropped 0 bases and J dropped 5; count of bases not matched to a gene: 0. CDR1 SGHRS and CDR2 YFSETQ come from the germline V gene. As DNA, the CDR3 is TGCGCCAGCAGCTTGGGGACAGGGGATAATTCACCCCTCCACTTT. Protein: CASSLGTGDNSPLHF.

The J gene is TRBJ1-3, the V gene TRBV6-1; D remains unclear. Germline CDR1 reads MNHNS; CDR2 reads SASEGT. The CDR3 consists of 15 residues. Trimming took 2 bases from V and 3 from J, leaving 11 bases between them. CDR3 DNA: TGTGCCAGCAGTGAACAGGTGCAGATTGGAAACACCATATATTTT. Its protein product is CASSEQVQIGNTIYF.

This chain joins TRBV6-1 and TRBJ1-5; TRBD1 is a possible D gene (6 bases). With 0 bases removed from V and 6 bases from J, the gap between germline ends came to 12 bases. The CDR3 is 15 amino acids. Looked up from germline, CDR1 is MNHNS and CDR2 is SASEGT. CDR3 protein: CASSEAVQGIQPQHF. CDR3 coding DNA: TGTGCCAGCAGTGAAGCGGTCCAGGGGATTCAGCCCCAGCATTTT.

Worth noting for this clone: At the DNA level, this CDR3 is encoded by other sequences in the same sample as well. The chain has TRBV10-3 and TRBJ2-5, with 10 bases lining up with TRBD1. The J segment lost 2 bases and the V segment lost 5 bases, leaving 2 bases of the junction unmatched. Germline CDR1 ENHRY, CDR2 SYGVKD. The CDR3 length is 14 residues. CDR3 region: CAISRTGGQETQYF. DNA for the CDR3: TGTGCCATCAGTAGGACAGGGGGGCAAGAGACCCAGTACTTC.

The chain has TRBV5-1 and TRBJ2-7, with unresolved D. Trimming removed 0 bases at V and 0 bases at J, with 7 bases between. CDR3 length: 14 amino acids. The germline V gene encodes CDR1 SGHRS and CDR2 YFSETQ. The CDR3 spells CASSLGSSSYEQYF. The CDR3 nucleotides read TGCGCCAGCAGCTTGGGCTCTAGCTCCTACGAGCAGTACTTC.

The V gene is TRBV11-3, the J gene TRBJ2-6; D remains ambiguous. Trimming left V 5 bases short and J 3 bases short, with 8 bases between. This CDR3 is built from 14 residues. Germline V gene lookup returns CDR1 SGHNT and CDR2 YENEEA. DNA of the CDR3: TGTGCCAGCAGCCCGAGATTTGGGGCCAACGTCCTGACTTTC. This translates into CASSPRFGANVLTF.

The chain is built from TRBV2 and TRBJ1-5; weak D call: TRBD1 (5 bases). The CDR3 contains 13 residues. Germline assignment: CDR1 SNHLY and CDR2 FYNNEI. The germline V and J ends were trimmed by 3 bases and 5 bases, with 8 bases remaining between them. Written as DNA, the CDR3 is TGTGCCAGCAGTGACGGGGGTGATCAGCCCCAGCATTTT. Its translation is CASSDGGDQPQHF.

V usage is TRBV5-8 and J usage is TRBJ1-2; D unresolved. The CDR3 totals 14 residues. V was shortened by 10 bases and J by 1 base, with 17 bases between the two germline ends. CDR1 and CDR2 (germline): SGHTS, YDEGEE. CDR3 residues: CALHSSGINYGYTF. The CDR3 region has the DNA TGTGCCCTCCACAGCAGCGGAATTAACTATGGCTACACCTTC. Full variable domain (missing parts from reference TRBV5-8 and TRBJ1-2): EAGVTQSPTHLIKTRGQQATLRCSPISGHTSVYWYQQALGLGLQFLLWYDEGEERNRGNFPPRFSGRQFPNYSSELNVNALELEDSALYLCALHSSGINYGYTFGSGTRLTVV.

The chain uses TRBV24-1 and TRBJ2-7; TRBD1 agrees at 7 bases. V lost 7 bases and J lost 5; bases outside the gene matches: 4. The germline V gene has CDR1 KGHDR and CDR2 SFDVKD. The CDR3 sequence is 12 residues long. The CDR3, as DNA: TGTGCCACCAGGGGAGACAGGGACGAGCAGTACTTC. It yields the protein CATRGDRDEQYF.

V is TRBV24-1 and J is TRBJ2-2, with D uncertain. Trimming took off 4 bases at V and 4 bases at J, with 6 bases between the two ends. From germline, CDR1 is KGHDR and CDR2 SFDVKD. The length of the CDR3 is 13 residues. The CDR3 sequence: CATSDYSTGELFF. CDR3 bases: TGTGCCACCAGTGACTATTCCACCGGGGAGCTGTTTTTT.

This clone was observed a handful of times. The chain carries TRBV5-1 and TRBJ2-7; weak D call: TRBD1 (5 bases). V shed 0 bases and J shed 1 base, with 17 bases lying between them. This CDR3 has 17 residues. Germline CDR1 reads SGHRS; CDR2 reads YFSETQ. This CDR3 reads CASSLGQLTNPSYEQYV. The CDR3 region has the DNA TGCGCCAGCAGCTTGGGACAGCTAACCAACCCTTCCTACGAGCAGTACGTC.

This clone showed up just once. The J gene is TRBJ2-7, the V gene TRBV7-6; weak D call: TRBD1 (5 bases). This CDR3 comprises 16 residues. Trimming stripped 2 bases from V and 1 base from J, with 15 bases between. Per germline, CDR1 SGHVS and CDR2 FNYEAQ. The CDR3 sequence is CASSLFDSKGSYEQYF. The CDR3 DNA is TGTGCCAGCAGCTTATTCGACAGTAAGGGTTCCTACGAGCAGTACTTC.

The chain couples TRBV24-1 to TRBJ2-1, with TRBD2 identical over 9 bases. Trimming at V came to 5 bases and at J to 0 bases, leaving 1 base not matched to a gene. The CDR3 has 15 residues. CDR1 is KGHDR and CDR2 is SFDVKD in the germline V gene. The chain's CDR3 is CATSVAGDSYNEQFF. The CDR3 bases are TGTGCCACCAGTGTAGCGGGGGACTCCTACAATGAGCAGTTCTTC.

The chain is built from TRBV6-4 and TRBJ2-1, with D tentatively TRBD2 (6 bases). There are 18 residues in the CDR3. Germline CDR1 MRHNA, CDR2 SNTAGT. V shed 0 bases and J shed 7 bases, with 22 bases lying between them. CDR3 in DNA: TGTGCCAGCAGTGACTCCCCCGGCCGTACGGGGAGGAGAAATGAGCAGTTCTTC. Protein: CASSDSPGRTGRRNEQFF.